The next 23 T cell receptor beta chains were all read from a single sample in a study of CXCR3-negative and CXCR3-positive naive CD8 T cells (dated by TCRdb to between 2018 and 2021). The reads were generated on a NextSeq 550. The Human TCR Profiling Kit (MiLaboratory) was used to make UMI-labeled 5' RACE TRB cDNA libraries. TCRdb reprocessed the reads and lists each CDR3 protein sequence as a single entry, with no DNA. This specimen's table enumerates 45,000 to 70,000 distinct CDR3 sequences. The ten largest clonotypes hold roughly 20% of the sample. Sequencing input: memory CD8+ T cells from blood. What this sample's cell subset or site label stands for: conventional CD8+ memory T cells (TMEM), sorted as controls. The receptors were gathered from a human donor in good health. Some clones in this sample may be carry-over from other donors' samples.

J is TRBJ1-4 and V is TRBV20-1. The CDR3 sequence is 16 residues long. Per germline, CDR1 DFQATT and CDR2 SNEGSKA (reference sequence). The CDR3 reads CSARDSSGGDPEKLFF.

This sequence joins TRBV6-2 or TRBV6-3 and TRBJ2-7. Germline assignment: CDR1 MNHEY and CDR2 SVGEGT. The CDR3 length is 12 residues. CDR3 protein: CASSYSNYEQYF.

The V and J genes are TRBV4-3 and TRBJ1-2. The CDR3 sequence is 14 residues long. CDR1 is LGHNA and CDR2 is YSLEER in the germline V gene. This chain's CDR3 is CASSQEASAGGYTF.

The chain combines TRBV29-1 with TRBJ2-1; the TCRdb call, TRBD2, lacks DNA for checking. Germline V lookup: CDR1 SQVTM, CDR2 ANQGSEA. The CDR3 extends over 16 amino acids. The CDR3 spells CSVEDYTAGFDNEQFF.

J is TRBJ2-7 and V is TRBV2; TCRdb returns TRBD1, unconfirmable since there is no DNA. The length of the CDR3 is 15 residues. The V gene's germline CDR1 is SNHLY and CDR2 FYNNEI. Here the CDR3 reads CATQVDRDSSYEQYF.

The chain links TRBV12-3 or TRBV12-4 to TRBJ2-4. This CDR3 is 18 amino acids long. CDR3 amino acids: CASSLVNAGWVGKNIQYF.

The chain's CDR3 is CASSVDPTDEQYF. V is TRBV7-2 and J is TRBJ2-7. The CDR3 has 13 residues. Germline-derived CDR1 and CDR2 are SGHTA and FQGNSA.

The gene calls are TRBV20-1 and TRBJ2-7; lacking DNA, the TRBD1 call made by TCRdb goes unchecked. Germline V gene sequence: CDR1 DFQATT, CDR2 SNEGSKA (reference sequence). The length of the CDR3 is 16 residues. The CDR3 protein is CSARDVGGHGLHEQYF.

The V and J genes are TRBV20-1 and TRBJ2-2; the D gene TCRdb calls, TRBD1, cannot be checked with no DNA. The CDR3 is 15 amino acids. Germline V CDR1 and CDR2: DFQATT, SNEGSKA (reference sequence). The CDR3 spells CSARDLAGVTGELFF.

This chain uses TRBV6-5 with TRBJ2-1. CDR3 length: 14 amino acids. Germline CDR1 MNHEY, CDR2 SVGAGI. The CDR3 sequence is CASSYSGSRNEQFF.

V and J are TRBV9 and TRBJ2-5; TCRdb names TRBD2, which stays unverified in the absence of DNA. There are 14 residues in the CDR3. Germline values: CDR1 SGDLS, CDR2 YYNGEE. The CDR3 loop reads CASSVVGGAETQYF.

The rearrangement uses TRBV13 and TRBJ2-5; TCRdb reports TRBD1, a call that lacks DNA to check it against. Looked up from germline, CDR1 is PRHDT and CDR2 is FYEKMQ (reference sequence). This CDR3 comprises 16 residues. CDR3: CASSIPSGTAKETQYF.

This CDR3 reads CASTSGGAYNEQFF. The V and J genes are TRBV2 and TRBJ2-1; the D gene TCRdb calls, TRBD2, cannot be checked with no DNA. The CDR3 runs 14 residues. The germline V gene encodes CDR1 SNHLY and CDR2 FYNNEI.

The chain links TRBV7-6 to TRBJ2-1; TCRdb selects TRBD2, and the lack of DNA leaves this call unchecked. Germline lookup yields CDR1 SGHVS and CDR2 FNYEAQ. This CDR3 is built from 16 residues. CDR3: CASSRTSGGAFNEQFF.

The V and J genes are TRBV10-3 and TRBJ2-1; TCRdb indicates TRBD1, and absent DNA this call remains unverified. Germline loops: CDR1 ENHRY, CDR2 SYGVKD. The CDR3 spans 13 residues. CDR3 sequence reads: CATRPLDYNEQFF.

V gene TRBV7-2 combines with J gene TRBJ2-3. CDR1 and CDR2 from the germline V gene are SGHTA and FQGNSA. CDR3 length: 15 residues. The CDR3 sequence is CASSLRWASTDTQYF.

The rearrangement joins TRBV27 to TRBJ1-1. This CDR3 has 13 amino acids. Germline V lookup: CDR1 MNHEY, CDR2 SMNVEV (reference sequence). The CDR3 sequence is CASSSDRNTEAFF.

V usage is TRBV29-1 and J usage is TRBJ1-5; TCRdb gives TRBD1 as the D gene, but with no DNA this cannot be confirmed. This CDR3 region has 13 residues. CDR1 is SQVTM, CDR2 ANQGSEA, per germline. CDR3 sequence: CSVDGDGNQPQHF.

This chain connects TRBV7-9 to TRBJ2-4; checking the TCRdb D call of TRBD1 is not possible without DNA. CDR1 is SEHNR, CDR2 FQNEAQ, per germline (reference sequence). The CDR3 runs 14 residues. The CDR3 reads CASSPPGAKNIQYF.

The chain couples TRBV7-3 to TRBJ2-1. Germline V gene lookup returns CDR1 SGHTA and CDR2 FQGTGA. This CDR3 comprises 12 residues. CDR3 region: CASSLDGNEQFF.

The rearrangement uses TRBV15 and TRBJ2-3; without DNA, the TCRdb call of TRBD1 cannot be checked. Germline V gene data show CDR1 as LNHNV and CDR2 as YYDKDF (reference sequence). The CDR3 is made up of 17 amino acids. CDR3 protein: CATSRGSDRQIADTQYF.

This chain uses TRBV28 with TRBJ1-6. CDR3 length: 15 amino acids. The germline V gene encodes CDR1 MDHEN and CDR2 SYDVKM. The chain's CDR3 is CASIPRGSYNSPLHF. The complete variable domain, with remaining parts taken from reference TRBV28 and TRBJ1-6, reads DVKVTQSSRYLVKRTGEKVFLECVQDMDHENMFWYRQDPGLGLRLIYFSYDVKMKEKGDIPEGYSVSREKKERFSLILESASTNQTSMYLCASIPRGSYNSPLHFGNGTRLTVT.

The chain carries TRBV20-1 and TRBJ1-5. The CDR3 length is 14 residues. Germline-derived CDR1 and CDR2 are DFQATT and SNEGSKA (reference sequence). CDR3: CSARDLSPNQPQHF.